These 21 T cell receptor beta chains were all obtained from the same sample, sequenced in a study of blood T cell repertoires in COVID-19. Assay: immunoSEQ multiplex PCR; the TCRdb copy retains only in-frame clones and omits some. This sample has 200,000 to 250,000 clones, with roughly nine tenths found just once. Sequencing was carried out using PBMCs or T cells enriched from blood (not recorded which). Source of these receptors: a man aged 25 to 40 who had recovered from COVID-19.

V is TRBV12-3 or TRBV12-4 and J is TRBJ1-1; TRBD1 is a possible D gene (5 bases). Between the trimmed V and J ends, which lost 5 bases and 4 bases, there was a span of 11 bases. This CDR3 has 13 amino acids. This chain's CDR3 is CASSKQVGTEAFF. In DNA form, the CDR3 reads TGTGCCAGCAGTAAACAGGTCGGCACTGAAGCTTTCTTT.

This clone was recorded only once. This chain connects TRBV19 to TRBJ1-5; TRBD1 agrees at 8 bases. The CDR3 is 17 residues long. From germline, CDR1 is LNHDA and CDR2 SQIVND (reference sequence). J lost 0 bases, V lost 8 bases, and 12 bases had no gene match. For the CDR3, the DNA is TGTGCCAGTCGAGTGGCAGGGGGCAGTTATAGCAATCAGCCCCAGCATTTT. Amino acids: CASRVAGGSYSNQPQHF.

CDR3 sequence: CASSLAGGPGETQYF. CDR3 in DNA: TGTGCCAGCTCATTAGCGGGAGGGCCTGGAGAGACCCAGTACTTC. The chain combines TRBV18 with TRBJ2-5; TRBD2 aligns across 11 bases. This CDR3 region has 15 residues. The V and J ends lost 5 bases and 4 bases, in that order; junction bases with no gene match: 6. In germline, CDR1 is KGHSH, CDR2 LQKENI. Based on the CDR3 plus reference TRBV18 and TRBJ2-5, the full variable domain is NAGVMQNPRHLVRRRGQEARLRCSPMKGHSHVYWYRQLPEEGLKFMVYLQKENIIDESGMPKERFSAEFPKEGPSILRIQQVVRGDSAAYFCASSLAGGPGETQYFGPGTRLLVL.

This chain joins TRBV6-1 and TRBJ2-3; D is possibly TRBD1 (5 bases). The V end was cut by 0 bases, the J end by 1 base, with 11 bases between. CDR3 length equals 16 residues. Germline CDR1 and CDR2: MNHNS and SASEGT. The CDR3 protein is CASSEALGPRTDTQYF. The CDR3 nucleotides are TGTGCCAGCAGTGAAGCGCTGGGGCCTCGCACAGATACGCAGTATTTT.

This clone appeared once. The CDR3 here is CASRHLTSGDNEQFF. The CDR3 DNA sequence: TGTGCCAGCCGTCACCTGACTAGCGGGGACAATGAGCAGTTCTTC. V usage is TRBV27 and J usage is TRBJ2-1; 11 bases are a match to TRBD2. V lost 8 bases, J lost 5 bases, and 8 bases stayed unmatched. This CDR3 spans 15 amino acids. Germline V gene sequence: CDR1 MNHEY, CDR2 SMNVEV (reference sequence).

The V gene is TRBV12-3 or TRBV12-4, the J gene TRBJ2-3; no clear D gene. The CDR3 covers 12 residues. V was pared by 5 bases and J by 4 bases, with 7 bases between. CDR3 sequence (DNA): TGTGCCAGCAGTCGTCGTCCAGATACGCAGTATTTT. Amino acids: CASSRRPDTQYF.

The CDR3 coding sequence is TGTGCCAGCAGCGCGGGGACCCTCTCCTACGAGCAGTACTTC. Translating it yields CASSAGTLSYEQYF. The V call is TRBV7-2, the J call TRBJ2-7, with a weak D call TRBD2 (6 bases). The CDR3 length is 14 residues. From germline, CDR1 is SGHTA and CDR2 FQGNSA. V was trimmed by 5 bases and J by 0 bases, leaving 11 bases between them.

The rearrangement links TRBV30 to TRBJ1-1, with TRBD1 matching over 8 bases. Losses at the gene ends were 3 bases for V and 4 bases for J; bases not matched to a gene: 4. The length of the CDR3 is 13 residues. Germline V CDR1 and CDR2: GTSNPN, SVGIG (reference sequence). The CDR3 sequence: CAWSRGLSTEAFF. In nucleotides, the CDR3 is TGTGCCTGGAGCAGGGGGCTTTCCACTGAAGCTTTCTTT.

The chain employs TRBV3-1 (or the pseudogene TRBV3-2) and TRBJ2-7; 11 positions match TRBD2. The CDR3 length is 15 residues. Germline trimming cut 5 bases from V and 4 bases from J; bases unmatched to any gene: 7. Germline V CDR1 and CDR2: LGHDT, YNNKEL (reference sequence). CDR3 region: CASSYLAGGRYEQYF. In nucleotides, the CDR3 is TGTGCCAGCAGCTATTTAGCGGGGGGGAGGTACGAGCAGTACTTC.

V and J are TRBV9 and TRBJ2-5, with D perhaps TRBD1 (5 bases). V lost 1 base to trimming and J lost 1 base, with 11 bases between them. The germline V gene encodes CDR1 SGDLS and CDR2 YYNGEE. This CDR3 comprises 15 residues. CDR3 nucleotides: TGTGCCAGCAGCGTATGGCAGGGCCCCCAAGAGACCCAGTACTTC. Its translation: CASSVWQGPQETQYF. Combining the CDR3 with reference TRBV9 and TRBJ2-5 gives the whole variable domain DSGVTQTPKHLITATGQRVTLRCSPRSGDLSVYWYQQSLDQGLQFLIQYYNGEERAKGNILERFSAQQFPDLHSELNLSSLELGDSALYFCASSVWQGPQETQYFGPGTRLLVL.

The rearrangement uses TRBV30 and TRBJ1-2; the D gene is possibly TRBD1 (6 bases). This CDR3 spans 11 amino acids. Germline CDR1 is GTSNPN and CDR2 is SVGIG (reference sequence). V was cut by 7 bases and J by 10 bases, with 16 bases left in between. For the CDR3, the DNA is TGTGCCTCCTCCGGGACAATTATCTACACCTTC. Encoded protein: CASSGTIIYTF.

CDR3 nucleotide sequence: TGTGCCAGCAGTTACTCCCGGGGAACAGATACGCAGTATTTT. It yields the protein CASSYSRGTDTQYF. The chain couples TRBV6-6 to TRBJ2-3; D perhaps matches TRBD2 (5 bases). This CDR3 is 14 amino acids long. Germline-derived CDR1 and CDR2 are MNHNY and SVGAGI (reference sequence). The V end was cut by 0 bases, the J end by 3 bases, with 7 bases between.

The V and J genes are TRBV28 and TRBJ1-5; the D gene is possibly TRBD1 (6 bases). The CDR3 contains 15 residues. V was pared by 7 bases and J by 1 base, with 14 bases between. Germline values: CDR1 MDHEN, CDR2 SYDVKM. As DNA, the CDR3 is TGTGCCAGCACCGGAACAGGGTTGAGCAATCAGCCCCAGCATTTT. Translated, it gives CASTGTGLSNQPQHF.

This rearrangement joins TRBV7-2 to TRBJ2-3; 8 nucleotides align to TRBD2. This CDR3 region has 17 residues. Losses at the gene ends were 1 base for V and 1 base for J; bases not matched to a gene: 7. In germline, CDR1 is SGHTA, CDR2 FQGNSA. CDR3 amino acids: CASSLVGGAGGTDTQYF. The DNA for the CDR3 is TGTGCCAGCAGCTTAGTCGGCGGAGCGGGGGGCACAGATACGCAGTATTTT.

The V and J genes are TRBV11-2 and TRBJ1-1; 7 bases agree with TRBD1. J lost 1 base, V lost 4 bases, and 3 bases had no gene match. The CDR3 has 14 amino acids. The germline V gene has CDR1 SGHAT and CDR2 FQNNGV. As DNA, the CDR3 is TGTGCCAGCAGCTCTCGACAGGGGAACACTGAAGCTTTCTTT. Amino acid sequence: CASSSRQGNTEAFF.

The chain carries TRBV6-6 and TRBJ2-1; TRBD2 matches 10 bases. J gave up 6 bases and V 7 bases, and 9 bases lay outside the gene matches. This CDR3 has 15 residues. CDR1 MNHNY and CDR2 SVGAGI come from the germline V gene (reference sequence). The CDR3 DNA reads TGTGCCAGCACCCAGAGCGGGGGGGCCTCCAATGAGCAGTTCTTC. Residues: CASTQSGGASNEQFF.

This clone was recorded a few times. V usage is TRBV7-9 and J usage is TRBJ2-7, with D unresolved. The V end was cut by 3 bases, the J end by 0 bases, with 9 bases between. Germline-derived CDR1 and CDR2 are SEHNR and FQNEAQ (reference sequence). This CDR3 is 14 amino acids long. In DNA, the CDR3 is TGTGCCAGCAGCTTGGGTCGAGGCTCCTACGAGCAGTACTTC. This gives the protein CASSLGRGSYEQYF.

V gene TRBV5-1 combines with J gene TRBJ1-1, with a weak D call TRBD1 (5 bases). The V and J ends lost 2 bases and 6 bases respectively, with 17 bases between them. Germline lookup yields CDR1 SGHRS and CDR2 YFSETQ. There are 15 residues in the CDR3. The CDR3 DNA reads as TGCGCCAGCAGCTTAGCGGGGGACCCGAGGCCTGAAGCTTTCTTT. Translation: CASSLAGDPRPEAFF.

The V and J genes are TRBV30 and TRBJ1-2; the D gene is possibly TRBD1 (6 bases). CDR3 size: 14 residues. Germline values: CDR1 GTSNPN, CDR2 SVGIG (reference sequence). Trimming removed 5 bases at V and 1 base at J, with 14 bases between. The CDR3 DNA is TGTGCCTGGTCACAGGGAGTTCGTAACTATGGCTACACCTTC. As protein: CAWSQGVRNYGYTF.

V usage is TRBV6-1 and J usage is TRBJ2-1; 8 bases are a match to TRBD1. V was pared by 2 bases and J by 10 bases, with 4 bases of the junction left unmatched. This CDR3 is 13 amino acids long. Germline-derived CDR1 and CDR2 are MNHNS and SASEGT. The CDR3 sequence: CASSERQGREQFF. CDR3 nucleotide sequence: TGTGCCAGCAGTGAAAGACAGGGGCGGGAGCAGTTCTTC.

This sequence joins TRBV9 and TRBJ2-3; TRBD1 agrees at 9 bases. CDR3 length: 17 residues. Per the germline V gene, CDR1 is SGDLS and CDR2 is YYNGEE. Trimming took 0 bases from V and 8 from J; bases not matched to a gene: 13. The CDR3 reads CASSVDLGRGQGSTQYF. The CDR3 DNA follows: TGTGCCAGCAGCGTAGATTTAGGAAGGGGACAGGGAAGTACGCAGTATTTT.